Each of the 17 T cell receptor beta chains below was sequenced from the same sample in a study of T cell responses to AZD1222 COVID-19 vaccine. Repertoires were generated with immunoSEQ multiplex PCR, while TCRdb's copy carries only in-frame clones and drops some. This table has 110,000 to 150,000 clones, about 92% appearing once. The sequenced sample was peripheral blood, obtained on day 0 of AZD1222 vaccination. The receptors originated from an adult in good health.

This chain joins TRBV6-6 and TRBJ2-7; no definite D call. The CDR3 runs to 11 residues. V lost 4 bases to trimming and J lost 3 bases, with 4 bases between them. Germline-derived CDR1 and CDR2 are MNHNY and SVGAGI (reference sequence). The CDR3 protein is CASSSIYEQYF. The CDR3 DNA reads TGTGCCAGCAGTTCTATCTACGAGCAGTACTTC.

CDR3 loop: CASSLDSAGMNTEAFF. CDR3 in DNA: TGTGCCAGCAGCTTAGATTCTGCCGGGATGAACACTGAAGCTTTCTTT. V is TRBV7-3 and J is TRBJ1-1; D unclear. Deletions cut 2 bases from V and 0 bases from J, with 13 bases between. Looked up from germline, CDR1 is SGHTA and CDR2 is FQGTGA. This CDR3 is built from 16 residues.

V is TRBV4-1 and J is TRBJ1-4; D gene unclear. This CDR3 is built from 14 residues. V lost 0 bases and J lost 11, with 13 bases in between. Per germline, CDR1 MGHRA and CDR2 YSYEKL. This chain's CDR3 is CASSQEPSANKLFF. CDR3 bases: TGCGCCAGCAGCCAAGAACCCTCGGCCAATAAACTGTTTTTT.

The V gene is TRBV27, the J gene TRBJ1-1; possibly TRBD1 for D (6 bases). V dropped 4 bases and J dropped 3 bases, with 15 bases sitting between them. The CDR3 has 15 residues. Germline V lookup: CDR1 MNHEY, CDR2 SMNVEV (reference sequence). CDR3 sequence: CASSSGARGDTEAFF. CDR3 coding DNA: TGTGCCAGCAGTTCAGGGGCCCGAGGGGACACTGAAGCTTTCTTT.

This clone was picked up one time. The chain has TRBV19 and TRBJ1-5; TRBD1 is a possible D gene (6 bases). V lost 3 bases and J lost 9, with 18 bases in between. The CDR3 length is 15 residues. Germline lookup yields CDR1 LNHDA and CDR2 SQIVND (reference sequence). The CDR3 coding sequence is TGTGCCAGTAGTATGCAGTCAGGGGCCAGGGGGCCCCAGCATTTT. Its protein product is CASSMQSGARGPQHF.

The chain joins TRBV2 to TRBJ1-2, with 9 bases matching TRBD1. Germline-derived CDR1 and CDR2 are SNHLY and FYNNEI. The V and J ends lost 11 bases and 5 bases, in that order; junction bases with no gene match: 9. The CDR3 contains 13 residues. The CDR3 DNA is TGTGCCTCGAGGGACAGGGTGATATATGGCTACACCTTC. Its protein is CASRDRVIYGYTF.

In this sample, this clone turned up once. The V gene is TRBV16, the J gene TRBJ1-2; no reliable D call. In germline, CDR1 is KGHSY, CDR2 FQNENV. Deletions cut 0 bases from V and 1 base from J, with 6 bases between. The CDR3 is made up of 14 amino acids. The CDR3 sequence: CASSQSQDNYGYTF. In DNA, the CDR3 is TGTGCCAGCAGCCAATCCCAGGATAACTATGGCTACACCTTC.

V is TRBV4-3 and J is TRBJ1-4; D might be TRBD1 (5 bases). CDR1 is LGHNA, CDR2 YSLEER, per germline. Trimming took off 0 bases at V and 8 bases at J, with 13 bases between the two ends. CDR3 length: 15 amino acids. CDR3 nucleotide sequence: TGCGCCAGCAGCCAAGAGTTGGGGACGCGAGAAAAACTGTTTTTT. Protein product: CASSQELGTREKLFF.

The V and J genes are TRBV19 and TRBJ1-5, with D perhaps matching TRBD1 (5 bases). Per germline, CDR1 LNHDA and CDR2 SQIVND (reference sequence). V lost 6 bases, J lost 7 bases, and 16 bases lay in between. CDR3 length: 14 amino acids. DNA for the CDR3: TGTGCCAGTAGGCCGCGGGGGGGTGGACAGCCCCAGCATTTT. This sequence encodes CASRPRGGGQPQHF.

This clone was detected once. The chain links TRBV28 to TRBJ1-4; perhaps TRBD1 as D (5 bases). CDR1 and CDR2 (germline): MDHEN, SYDVKM. Between the trimmed V and J ends, which lost 4 bases and 7 bases, there was a span of 7 bases. The CDR3 contains 12 residues. CDR3 amino acids: CASSSGAEKLFF. The DNA of the CDR3 is TGTGCCAGCAGTTCCGGGGCTGAAAAACTGTTTTTT.

V is TRBV28 and J is TRBJ2-7, with 12 bases matching TRBD2. Germline-derived CDR1 and CDR2 are MDHEN and SYDVKM. V was pared by 7 bases and J by 0 bases, with 4 bases of the junction left unmatched. The CDR3 has 15 residues. The CDR3 here is CASIGLAGSSYEQYF. For the CDR3, the DNA is TGTGCCAGCATTGGACTAGCGGGAAGCTCCTACGAGCAGTACTTC.

This chain joins TRBV19 and TRBJ2-5; D may be TRBD2 (6 bases). Trimming cost V 6 bases and J 7 bases, with 9 bases left between them. Germline V gives CDR1 LNHDA, CDR2 SQIVND (reference sequence). The CDR3 runs 11 residues. The CDR3 protein is CASRAGRTQYF. CDR3 DNA: TGTGCCAGTAGGGCCGGGAGGACCCAGTACTTC.

The chain links TRBV12-3 or TRBV12-4 to TRBJ1-1; 8 bases match TRBD1. The ends lost 5 bases at V and 7 bases at J; junction bases unmatched: 6. The CDR3 sequence is 13 residues long. The CDR3, as DNA: TGTGCCAGCAGTCCTGGGACAGGAGTTGAAGCTTTCTTT. Translated: CASSPGTGVEAFF.

Only one count was recorded for this clone. This chain links TRBV30 with TRBJ1-5; D is possibly TRBD1 (5 bases). The length of the CDR3 is 14 residues. V gave up 2 bases and J gave up 1 base, with 9 bases separating them. CDR1 is GTSNPN, CDR2 SVGIG, per germline (reference sequence). CDR3 coding DNA: TGTGCCTGGAGTTCTGGGGGAAGCAATCAGCCCCAGCATTTT. Translation gives CAWSSGGSNQPQHF.

The rearrangement links TRBV12-3 or TRBV12-4 to TRBJ1-2; D call uncertain. The CDR3 runs 12 residues. The V end was cut by 6 bases, the J end by 7 bases, with 12 bases between. The CDR3 loop reads CASSLAATGYTF. The CDR3 region has the DNA TGTGCCAGCAGCCTTGCAGCCACTGGCTACACCTTC.

As for this clone: This sample also contains other DNA sequences that code for the same CDR3. The V call is TRBV7-9, the J call TRBJ1-1; D is undetermined. The CDR3 has 13 amino acids. V lost 3 bases to trimming and J lost 1 base, with 6 bases between them. Germline V gene sequence: CDR1 SEHNR, CDR2 FQNEAQ (reference sequence). The CDR3 loop is CASSLVRNTEAFF. CDR3 DNA sequence: TGTGCCAGCAGCTTGGTAAGGAACACTGAAGCTTTCTTT.

The V call is TRBV6-5, the J call TRBJ1-2; D is possibly TRBD1 (6 bases). The germline V and J ends were trimmed by 6 bases and 2 bases, with 10 bases remaining between them. CDR3 length equals 13 residues. Germline lookup yields CDR1 MNHEY and CDR2 SVGAGI. CDR3 sequence reads: CASRDRSNYGYTF. CDR3 coding DNA: TGTGCCAGCAGGGACAGATCGAACTATGGCTACACCTTC.